The T cell receptor (beta chain) described here comes from a study of T cell responses to AZD1222 COVID-19 vaccine. On the study more broadly: Both about-4-week and about-12-week second-dose recipients were combined.

CDR1 MGHDK and CDR2 SYGVNS come from the germline V gene. V lost 3 bases and J 4 bases, leaving 16 bases between the germline ends. The CDR3 is 16 amino acids. Comment on this clone: The antigen remains undetermined.

This table comes from immunoSEQ multiplex PCR, and its TCRdb copy is limited to in-frame clones, with some not included. The profile shows more than 95,000 clones, about 92% of them singletons. General observations from the study: Baseline antibody screening turned up just six seropositive AZD1222 recipients. Spike-specific TCR depth and breadth grew after two AZD1222 doses. Spike as a whole was targeted by vaccine-associated CD4 TCRs, dominant at 160-218 and 743-854.

The TCR originated in an adult in good health. The chain uses TRBV25-1 and TRBJ1-3, with D unclear. Specimen: peripheral blood, collected on day 0 of AZD1222 vaccination. The CDR3 sequence: CASSEAPQVPGNTIYF. CDR3 bases: TGTGCCAGCAGTGAGGCCCCTCAGGTTCCAGGAAACACCATATATTTT.